These 10 T cell receptor beta chains came from one sample sequenced in a study of radiotherapy plus CTLA-4 blockade in lung cancer. This table comes from immunoSEQ multiplex PCR, and its TCRdb copy is limited to in-frame clones, with some not included. The table includes approximately 80,000 clones, around 80% detected once. Material: peripheral blood, obtained from a patient treated with radiotherapy plus ipilimumab. The receptors stem from a human donor with non-small cell lung cancer who had stable disease on radiotherapy plus ipilimumab.

This rearrangement joins TRBV7-6 to TRBJ2-4, with a possible D match to TRBD1 (6 bases). The germline CDR1 and CDR2 sequences are SGHVS and FNYEAQ. The CDR3 is 15 amino acids. Deletions cut 4 bases from V and 0 bases from J, with 10 bases between. In nucleotides, the CDR3 is TGTGCCAGCAGCTCAGTCAGGGGAGCCAAAAACATTCAGTACTTC. Translation gives CASSSVRGAKNIQYF. Supplemented by reference TRBV7-6 and TRBJ2-4, the full variable domain reads GAGVSQSPRYKVTKRGQDVALRCDPISGHVSLYWYRQALGQGPEFLTYFNYEAQQDKSGLPNDRFSAERPEGSISTLTIQRTEQRDSAMYRCASSSVRGAKNIQYFGAGTRLSVL.

Within the sample, this clone is medium-sized. This chain uses TRBV5-8 with TRBJ1-5, with no clear D. CDR3 length equals 14 residues. Germline V gives CDR1 SGHTS, CDR2 YDEGEE. The ends were cut back, 4 bases at V and 7 bases at J, with 15 bases in the middle. CDR3 nucleotide sequence: TGTGCCAGCAGCACACCTAGATATGGACAGCCCCAGCATTTT. The encoded protein is CASSTPRYGQPQHF.

The chain recombines TRBV5-4 with TRBJ2-5, with 15 nucleotides matching TRBD2. The V segment lost 3 bases and the J segment 2 bases; nucleotides outside the gene matches: 8. The length of the CDR3 is 18 residues. From germline, CDR1 is SGHNT and CDR2 YYREEE (reference sequence). The CDR3 region is CASSSKLGTSGRQETQYF. CDR3 nucleotides: TGTGCCAGCAGCTCGAAACTGGGGACTAGCGGGAGGCAAGAGACCCAGTACTTC.

This chain joins TRBV28 and TRBJ1-3; 10 nucleotides agree with TRBD1. CDR1 MDHEN and CDR2 SYDVKM come from the germline V gene. The CDR3 runs to 19 residues. Trimming at V came to 5 bases and at J to 2 bases, leaving 15 bases not matched to a gene. The CDR3 sequence: CASSAAGTGARHAGNTIYF. The CDR3 DNA sequence: TGTGCCAGCAGTGCCGCCGGGACAGGGGCCCGACACGCTGGAAACACCATATATTTT.

V is TRBV5-1 and J is TRBJ2-7; TRBD2 might be the D (6 bases). V lost 0 bases, J lost 1 base, and 8 bases lay in between. Germline CDR1 is SGHRS and CDR2 is YFSETQ. This CDR3 comprises 14 residues. DNA for the CDR3: TGCGCCAGCAGCTTGGGGCGGGGATCCTACGAGCAGTACTTC. Its protein is CASSLGRGSYEQYF.

V is TRBV6-6 and J is TRBJ2-1, with D perhaps matching TRBD1 (6 bases). V was shortened by 6 bases and J by 6 bases, with 15 bases between the two germline ends. The CDR3 covers 14 residues. Looked up from germline, CDR1 is MNHNY and CDR2 is SVGAGI (reference sequence). In DNA form, the CDR3 reads TGTGCCAGCAGCGACAACAGGGTGTTCAATGAGCAGTTCTTC. It codes for CASSDNRVFNEQFF.

This clone was seen only once. The rearrangement joins TRBV5-6 to TRBJ1-2, with D uncertain. This CDR3 is built from 11 residues. Germline V lookup: CDR1 SGHDT, CDR2 YYEEEE. Trimming left V 0 bases short and J 8 bases short, with 5 bases between. CDR3 sequence (DNA): TGTGCCAGCAGCTTGGCCGGCGGCTACACCTTC. It yields the protein CASSLAGGYTF.

The CDR3 spells CAISKTAFGTEAFF. The CDR3 DNA reads as TGTGCCATCAGCAAGACCGCTTTCGGCACTGAAGCTTTCTTT. J is TRBJ1-1 and V is TRBV10-3; D gene ambiguous. V dropped 6 bases and J dropped 4 bases, with 15 bases sitting between them. Germline CDR1 reads ENHRY; CDR2 reads SYGVKD. The CDR3 loop spans 14 amino acids.

The genes are TRBV2 and TRBJ1-4, with no clear D. The length of the CDR3 is 15 residues. The V and J ends lost 5 bases and 4 bases respectively, with 14 bases between them. Germline V gene lookup returns CDR1 SNHLY and CDR2 FYNNEI. CDR3 in DNA: TGTGCCAGCAGTATTACAGCCCGCCTTAATGAAAAACTGTTTTTT. The encoded protein is CASSITARLNEKLFF.

The gene calls are TRBV19 and TRBJ2-1, with D uncertain. The CDR3 covers 13 residues. The germline V gene has CDR1 LNHDA and CDR2 SQIVND (reference sequence). Trimming stripped 5 bases from V and 1 base from J, with 6 bases between. CDR3 DNA: TGTGCCAGTAGTCCTCTTTCCTACAATGAGCAGTTCTTC. Translating it yields CASSPLSYNEQFF.